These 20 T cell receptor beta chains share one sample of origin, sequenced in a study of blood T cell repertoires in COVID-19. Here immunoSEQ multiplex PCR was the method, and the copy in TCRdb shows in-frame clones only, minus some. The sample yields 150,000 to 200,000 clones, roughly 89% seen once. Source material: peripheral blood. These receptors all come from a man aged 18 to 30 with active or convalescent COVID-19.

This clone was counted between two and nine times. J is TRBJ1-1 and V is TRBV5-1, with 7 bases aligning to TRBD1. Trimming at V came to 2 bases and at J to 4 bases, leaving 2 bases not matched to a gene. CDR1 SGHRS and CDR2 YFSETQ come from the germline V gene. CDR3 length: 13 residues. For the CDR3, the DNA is TGCGCCAGCAGCTTACAGGGGCCCACTGAAGCTTTCTTT. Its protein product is CASSLQGPTEAFF.

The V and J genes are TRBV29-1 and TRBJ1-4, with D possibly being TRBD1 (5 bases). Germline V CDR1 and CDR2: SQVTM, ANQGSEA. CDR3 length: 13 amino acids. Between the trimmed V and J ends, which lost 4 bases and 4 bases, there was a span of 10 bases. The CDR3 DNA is TGCAGCGTTGCTGGGGCCTATAATGAAAAACTGTTTTTT. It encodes CSVAGAYNEKLFF. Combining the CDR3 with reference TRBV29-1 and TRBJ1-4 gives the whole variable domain SAVISQKPSRDICQRGTSLTIQCQVDSQVTMMFWYRQQPGQSLTLIATANQGSEATYESGFVIDKFPISRPNLTFSTLTVSNMSPEDSSIYLCSVAGAYNEKLFFGSGTQLSVL.

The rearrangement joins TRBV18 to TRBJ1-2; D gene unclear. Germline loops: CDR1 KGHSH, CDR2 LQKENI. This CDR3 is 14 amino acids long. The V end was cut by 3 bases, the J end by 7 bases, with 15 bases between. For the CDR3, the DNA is TGTGCCAGCTCACCGGTCGGTGACGGGAGTGGCTACACCTTC. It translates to CASSPVGDGSGYTF.

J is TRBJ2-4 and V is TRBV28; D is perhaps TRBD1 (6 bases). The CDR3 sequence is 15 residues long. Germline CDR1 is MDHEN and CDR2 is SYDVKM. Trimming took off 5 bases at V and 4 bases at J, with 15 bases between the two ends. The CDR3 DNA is TGTGCCAGCAGTAAAACCGGACAGCTAAAAAACATTCAGTACTTC. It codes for CASSKTGQLKNIQYF. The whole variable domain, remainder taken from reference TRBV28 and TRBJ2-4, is DVKVTQSSRYLVKRTGEKVFLECVQDMDHENMFWYRQDPGLGLRLIYFSYDVKMKEKGDIPEGYSVSREKKERFSLILESASTNQTSMYLCASSKTGQLKNIQYFGAGTRLSVL.

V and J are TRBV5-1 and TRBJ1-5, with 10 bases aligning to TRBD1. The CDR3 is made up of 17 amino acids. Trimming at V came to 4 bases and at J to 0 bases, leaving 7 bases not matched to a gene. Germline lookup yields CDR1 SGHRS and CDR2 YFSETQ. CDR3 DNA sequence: TGCGCCAGCAGCCCGGGACAGGGGACGGGTAGCAATCAGCCCCAGCATTTT. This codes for CASSPGQGTGSNQPQHF.

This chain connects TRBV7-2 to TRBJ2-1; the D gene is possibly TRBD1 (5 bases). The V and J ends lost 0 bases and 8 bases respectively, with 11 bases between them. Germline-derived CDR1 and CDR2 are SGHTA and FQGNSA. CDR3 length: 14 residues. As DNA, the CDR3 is TGTGCCAGCAGCTTAGCCAGGGTAAACGATGAGCAGTTCTTC. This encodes CASSLARVNDEQFF.

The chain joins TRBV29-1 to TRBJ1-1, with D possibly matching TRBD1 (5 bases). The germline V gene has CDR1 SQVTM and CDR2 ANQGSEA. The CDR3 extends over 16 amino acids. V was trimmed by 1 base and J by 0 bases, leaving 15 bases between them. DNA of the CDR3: TGCAGCGTTGAAGGGTTGATCGCAGGGATGAACACTGAAGCTTTCTTT. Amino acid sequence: CSVEGLIAGMNTEAFF.

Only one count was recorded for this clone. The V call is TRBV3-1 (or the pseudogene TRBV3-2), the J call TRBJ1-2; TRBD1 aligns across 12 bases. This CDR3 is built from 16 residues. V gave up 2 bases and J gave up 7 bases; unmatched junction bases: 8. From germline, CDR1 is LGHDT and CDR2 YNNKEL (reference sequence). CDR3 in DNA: TGTGCCAGCAGCCAATACCTGGGACAGGGGGCTGGTGGCTACACCTTC. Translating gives CASSQYLGQGAGGYTF.

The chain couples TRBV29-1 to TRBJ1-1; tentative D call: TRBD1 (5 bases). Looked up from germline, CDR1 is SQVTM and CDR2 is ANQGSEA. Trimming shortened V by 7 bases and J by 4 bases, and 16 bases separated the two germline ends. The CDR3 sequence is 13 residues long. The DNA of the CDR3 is TGCAGCGGTAGGGGAGTAGCGGGCACTGAAGCTTTCTTT. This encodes CSGRGVAGTEAFF.

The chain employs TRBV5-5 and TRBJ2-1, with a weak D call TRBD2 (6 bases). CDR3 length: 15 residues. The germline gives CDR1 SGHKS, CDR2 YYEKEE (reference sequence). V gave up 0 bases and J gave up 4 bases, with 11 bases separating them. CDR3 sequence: CASSLVGGVYNEQFF. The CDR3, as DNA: TGTGCCAGCAGCTTGGTCGGAGGGGTATACAATGAGCAGTTCTTC.

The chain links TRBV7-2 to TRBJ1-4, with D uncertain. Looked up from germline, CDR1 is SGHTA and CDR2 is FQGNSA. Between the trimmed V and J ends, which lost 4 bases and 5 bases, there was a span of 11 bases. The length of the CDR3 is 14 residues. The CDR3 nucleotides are TGTGCCAGCAGCTCCTTTACCGGGAATGAAAAACTGTTTTTT. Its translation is CASSSFTGNEKLFF. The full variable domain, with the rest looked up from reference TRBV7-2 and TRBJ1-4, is GAGVSQSPSNKVTEKGKDVELRCDPISGHTALYWYRQSLGQGLEFLIYFQGNSAPDKSGLPSDRFSAERTGGSVSTLTIQRTQQEDSAVYLCASSSFTGNEKLFFGSGTQLSVL.

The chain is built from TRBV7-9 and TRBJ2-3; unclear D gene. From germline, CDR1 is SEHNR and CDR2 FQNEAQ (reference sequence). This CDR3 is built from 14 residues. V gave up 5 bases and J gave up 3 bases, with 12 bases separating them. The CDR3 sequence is CASSQDVATDTQYF. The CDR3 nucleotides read TGTGCCAGCAGCCAAGATGTGGCTACAGATACGCAGTATTTT. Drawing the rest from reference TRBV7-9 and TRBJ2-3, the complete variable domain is DTGVSQNPRHKITKRGQNVTFRCDPISEHNRLYWYRQTLGQGPEFLTYFQNEAQLEKSRLLSDRFSAERPKGSFSTLEIQRTEQGDSAMYLCASSQDVATDTQYFGPGTRLTVL.

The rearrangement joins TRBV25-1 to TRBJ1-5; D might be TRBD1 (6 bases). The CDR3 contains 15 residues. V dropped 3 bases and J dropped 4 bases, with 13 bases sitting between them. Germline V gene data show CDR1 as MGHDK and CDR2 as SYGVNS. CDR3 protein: CASSDSRGGNQPQHF. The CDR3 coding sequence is TGTGCCAGCAGTGATTCCAGGGGTGGAAATCAGCCCCAGCATTTT.

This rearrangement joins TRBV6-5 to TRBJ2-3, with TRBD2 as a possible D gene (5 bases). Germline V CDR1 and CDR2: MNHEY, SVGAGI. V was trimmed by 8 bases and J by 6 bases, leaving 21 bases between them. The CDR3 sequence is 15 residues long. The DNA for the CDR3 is TGTGCCAGCGGCGGGCTAGTACAGAGTCCGGATACGCAGTATTTT. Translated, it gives CASGGLVQSPDTQYF.

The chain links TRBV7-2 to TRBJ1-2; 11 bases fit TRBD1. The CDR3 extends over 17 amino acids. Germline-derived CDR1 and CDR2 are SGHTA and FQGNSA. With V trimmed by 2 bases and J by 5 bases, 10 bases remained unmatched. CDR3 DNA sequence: TGTGCCAGCAGCTTACCCCCTCCGGGACAGGGGGAATATGGCTACACCTTC. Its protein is CASSLPPPGQGEYGYTF. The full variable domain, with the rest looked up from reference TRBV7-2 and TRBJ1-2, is GAGVSQSPSNKVTEKGKDVELRCDPISGHTALYWYRQSLGQGLEFLIYFQGNSAPDKSGLPSDRFSAERTGGSVSTLTIQRTQQEDSAVYLCASSLPPPGQGEYGYTFGSGTRLTVV.

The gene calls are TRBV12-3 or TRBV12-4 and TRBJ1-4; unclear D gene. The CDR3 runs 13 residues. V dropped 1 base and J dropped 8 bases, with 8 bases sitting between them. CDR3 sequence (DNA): TGTGCCAGCAGTTTAGTCAGAATCGAAAAACTGTTTTTT. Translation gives CASSLVRIEKLFF.

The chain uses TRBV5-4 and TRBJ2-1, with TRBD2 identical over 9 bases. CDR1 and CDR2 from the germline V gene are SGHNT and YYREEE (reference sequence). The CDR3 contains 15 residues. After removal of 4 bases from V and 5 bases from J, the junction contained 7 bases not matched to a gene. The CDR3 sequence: CASSLISGRNNEQFF. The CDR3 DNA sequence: TGTGCCAGCAGCCTGATTAGCGGGAGAAACAATGAGCAGTTCTTC.

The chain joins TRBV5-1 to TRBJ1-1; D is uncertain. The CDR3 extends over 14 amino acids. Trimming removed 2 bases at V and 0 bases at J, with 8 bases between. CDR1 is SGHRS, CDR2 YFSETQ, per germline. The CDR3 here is CASSLQVMNTEAFF. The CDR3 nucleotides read TGCGCCAGCAGCTTACAAGTAATGAACACTGAAGCTTTCTTT. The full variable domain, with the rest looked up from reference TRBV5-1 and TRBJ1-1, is KAGVTQTPRYLIKTRGQQVTLSCSPISGHRSVSWYQQTPGQGLQFLFEYFSETQRNKGNFPGRFSGRQFSNSRSEMNVSTLELGDSALYLCASSLQVMNTEAFFGQGTRLTVV.

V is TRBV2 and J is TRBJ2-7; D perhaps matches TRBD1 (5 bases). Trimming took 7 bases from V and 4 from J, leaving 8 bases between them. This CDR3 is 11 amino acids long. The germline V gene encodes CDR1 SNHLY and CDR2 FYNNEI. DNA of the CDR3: TGTGCCAGCAAAGGGGAATACGAGCAGTACGTC. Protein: CASKGEYEQYV.

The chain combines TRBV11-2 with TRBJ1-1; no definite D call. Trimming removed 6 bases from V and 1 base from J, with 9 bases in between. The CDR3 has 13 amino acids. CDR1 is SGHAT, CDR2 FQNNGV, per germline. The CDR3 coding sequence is TGTGCCAGCAGTTTTCAGGAGAACACTGAAGCTTTCTTT. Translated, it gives CASSFQENTEAFF.